In its sample, the clone carrying this T cell receptor beta chain was seen once. The V end was cut by 5 bases, the J end by 4 bases, with 15 bases between. Germline V lookup: CDR1 SGHVS, CDR2 FNYEAQ. The CDR3 is 15 residues long. The sample is drawn from a study of T cell repertoires in cytomegalovirus infection. One entry per CDR3 protein results from TCRdb running MiXCR on the reads. The table includes 600,000 to 800,000 distinct CDR3 sequences, 20% to 30% detected once. The sequence derives from a human donor in good health (CMV status not recorded). Some clones in this sample may be carry-over from other donors' samples. The specimen sequenced was CD8+ T cells from PBMCs. The V call is TRBV7-6, the J call TRBJ2-1, with D perhaps TRBD2 (7 bases). In DNA, the CDR3 is TGTGCCAGCAGCCCCGAGCGGGGACAATACAATGAGCAGTTCTTC. This gives the protein CASSPERGQYNEQFF.